This TCR beta chain was captured by sequencing in a study of human T cells and chemical hapten exposure (dated by TCRdb to about 2021). In terms of the full investigation: For sensitization, 2% DPC in acetone was applied to an approximately 2 cm by approximately 2 cm area of upper inner arm skin. Alopecia areata with under or over 50% scalp involvement, alopecia totalis and alopecia universalis were represented in the patient cohort, which was mostly female. Patch testing was performed on the upper back with Finn chambers containing 0.01% DPC, and the patch tests were scored after 6 days according to International Contact Dermatitis Research Group standards. Libraries were combined into a pool for sequencing, and differences in TCR yield between samples came mainly from small differences in library volumes within the pool. For TCR sequencing, blood came from approximately 29 alopecia patients at anywhere from one to four time points (pre-sensitization, 2, 6 and 24 weeks). Peripheral blood TCR repertoire changes were tracked in vivo in alopecia patients during primary and secondary sensitization to the hapten diphenylcyclopropenone (DPC). Weekly therapeutic DPC doses were additionally applied to the scalp of patients throughout the roughly 25-week study period. Blood samples were taken from patients before sensitization (week 0) and then at 2, 6 and about 24 weeks after DPC sensitization. General conclusions and limits of the study: Compared with pre-sensitization or healthy control sets, expanded TCRs formed significantly more large CDR3 similarity clusters, which is consistent with antigen-driven responses. After repeated subsampling, the strength of the expansion versus patch-test correlation and the threshold at which it became significant changed. Patch test score correlated positively with the number of PT1 expanded TCRs, reaching significance at thresholds 8, 16 and 32 but not at 4. No change with DPC sensitization was found in the number of TCRs above 1 in 1000 frequency, and no evidence of global repertoire structure alterations was found. Because every patient had alopecia, a presumed autoimmune disease, the patients' immune response might differ from that of healthy individuals.

As regards this clonotype: The antigen it recognizes is unknown. Per-base qualities were not stored, and no clone one base away is much larger.

V trim: 1 base; J trim: 3 bases; unmatched bases: 5. Via the germline V gene (reference sequence), CDR1 is DFQATT and CDR2 SNEGSKA. From its cysteine to its phenylalanine, the CDR3 spans 15 amino acids. The only DNA kept is the CDR3, 45 bases in frame from the first base. In light of the paper, this sample's time point label describes: patch test 3, about 24 weeks after DPC sensitization. The treatment or condition label corresponds to: therapeutic diphenylcyclopropenone sensitization with weekly scalp DPC. Blood at each patch-test visit was drawn before the patch test was applied. Eligible patients were aged 18 to 70, diagnosed with alopecia, deemed suitable for DPC therapy, and excluded if pregnant. Total RNA was extracted from unfractionated whole blood that had been collected in Tempus Blood RNA tubes. Library preparation was by RACE. Sequencing was performed on a NextSeq 500. During library preparation, unique molecular identifiers were attached to individual cDNA molecules so that TCRs could be counted in a quantitative, reproducible way. Each blood RNA sample was used to sequence both TCR alpha and TCR beta chains. The source study handled its data this way. Samples had a median of about 96,000 TCRs, with a range from about 20,000 to 690,600. The Decombinator software suite was used to annotate V, J and CDR3 in the TCR reads. To make PS versus PT1 abundance plots, every sample was subsampled to the same number of TCRs (28,000). Expanded TCRs were defined as absent before sensitization and observed at least eight times at the 2-week time point. TCRdb reworked the public reads: Q25 trimming with fastp, MiXCR clone assembly, productive beta chains retained. Records with the same CDR3 protein are collapsed into one entry carrying the most frequent genes and DNA. For this entry, the V and J calls and clone size follow TCRdb and not the study's own pipeline. The sample yields 150,000 to 200,000 distinct CDR3 sequences; around 25% were counted once. The ten largest clones capture 2% to 2.5% of the sample.

This sequence originates from a woman aged 35 to 49 with alopecia areata. Some clones in this sample may be carry-over from other donors' samples. Sequences were derived from whole blood, sampled in connection with sensitization to the hapten diphenylcyclopropenone (DPC). The sequence is built from TRBV20-1 and TRBJ2-1, with TRBD2 identical over 8 junction bases. The CDR3 in this case is CSARVSGSNYNEQFF. Read as DNA, the sequence is TGCAGTGCTAGAGTCAGCGGGAGTAACTACAATGAGCAGTTCTTC.